This TCR beta chain stems from a study of blood T cells in healthy people across ages. Then a second PCR, running about 6 to 12 cycles, was carried out with a sample-barcoded 5' primer and a J-beta primer mix. TCRdb itself ran the 5' RACE reads through MiXCR, one entry per CDR3 protein. Of 1 million or so distinct CDR3 sequences in the sample, around 25% are singletons; the top ten hold around 0.75%. This sample was shared with a second study, whose subject was T cells of mothers and their children.

The source of this sequence is a girl between 2 and 10 years old in good health. The specimen sequenced was blood.

The CDR3 region is CASSLRVSNEQFF. CDR3 coding DNA: TGTGCCAGCAGCTTAAGGGTTAGCAATGAGCAGTTCTTC. V usage is TRBV7-2 and J usage is TRBJ2-1; D remains ambiguous. The germline V gene encodes CDR1 SGHTA and CDR2 FQGNSA. This CDR3 comprises 13 residues. With 2 bases removed from V and 6 bases from J, the gap between germline ends came to 8 bases.